This T cell receptor beta chain comes out of a study of T cell responses to AZD1222 COVID-19 vaccine. Study-wide context: Analysis merged second doses at about 4 or about 12 weeks. Whole-study results and caveats: Unmutated variant regions are reportedly the target of nearly half of TCRs that are spike-specific. In a largely white British group with more females than males, clonal diversity was possibly underestimated. Scientists sampled the repertoires only once the peak T cell response had passed.

The CDR3 is made up of 17 amino acids. Germline lookup yields CDR1 SGHTA and CDR2 FQGNSA. The germline V and J ends were trimmed by 2 bases and 7 bases, with 18 bases remaining between them. Produced via immunoSEQ multiplex PCR; TCRdb's table is partial and in-frame only. Among around 260,000 clones listed, 80% to 95% were seen once. A word on this clone: What it binds is unknown.

The source was peripheral blood, collected on day 0 of AZD1222 vaccination. The sequence was collected from an adult in good health. The chain has TRBV7-2 and TRBJ1-6; D gene unclear. The CDR3 bases are TGTGCCAGCAGCTTAAGTTCTAGTCGGAGCAACAATTCACCCCTCCACTTT. It encodes CASSLSSSRSNNSPLHF.